This T cell receptor beta chain was recorded in a study of blood T cell repertoires in COVID-19. Overall study context: The United States, Italy and Spain supplied acute and convalescent COVID-19 samples.

Germline V lookup: CDR1 SGHRS, CDR2 YFSETQ. This CDR3 has 15 residues. V was cut by 0 bases and J by 0 bases, with 10 bases left in between. In the study's own analysis: Reference gene primer amplification gave estimated nucleated cell counts. Using immunoSEQ multiplex PCR, the repertoire was profiled, and TCRdb retains in-frame clones only, with some absent. The DNA gave D and trimming, while V, J and clone size come from that table. The sample contains 300,000 or so clones, approximately 89% of which appear only once. During the 2 weeks before they entered the study, exposed participants had met someone with a PCR-confirmed or clinician-diagnosed COVID-19 case.

The sample consisted of PBMCs or T cells enriched from blood (not recorded which). The V gene is TRBV5-1, the J gene TRBJ2-7; a weak D match, TRBD2 (6 bases). This clonotype was sampled from a woman aged 45-60 years who had been exposed to COVID-19. This CDR3 is CASSLVAGSSYEQYF. The CDR3 coding sequence is TGCGCCAGCAGCTTGGTTGCGGGGAGCTCCTACGAGCAGTACTTC.